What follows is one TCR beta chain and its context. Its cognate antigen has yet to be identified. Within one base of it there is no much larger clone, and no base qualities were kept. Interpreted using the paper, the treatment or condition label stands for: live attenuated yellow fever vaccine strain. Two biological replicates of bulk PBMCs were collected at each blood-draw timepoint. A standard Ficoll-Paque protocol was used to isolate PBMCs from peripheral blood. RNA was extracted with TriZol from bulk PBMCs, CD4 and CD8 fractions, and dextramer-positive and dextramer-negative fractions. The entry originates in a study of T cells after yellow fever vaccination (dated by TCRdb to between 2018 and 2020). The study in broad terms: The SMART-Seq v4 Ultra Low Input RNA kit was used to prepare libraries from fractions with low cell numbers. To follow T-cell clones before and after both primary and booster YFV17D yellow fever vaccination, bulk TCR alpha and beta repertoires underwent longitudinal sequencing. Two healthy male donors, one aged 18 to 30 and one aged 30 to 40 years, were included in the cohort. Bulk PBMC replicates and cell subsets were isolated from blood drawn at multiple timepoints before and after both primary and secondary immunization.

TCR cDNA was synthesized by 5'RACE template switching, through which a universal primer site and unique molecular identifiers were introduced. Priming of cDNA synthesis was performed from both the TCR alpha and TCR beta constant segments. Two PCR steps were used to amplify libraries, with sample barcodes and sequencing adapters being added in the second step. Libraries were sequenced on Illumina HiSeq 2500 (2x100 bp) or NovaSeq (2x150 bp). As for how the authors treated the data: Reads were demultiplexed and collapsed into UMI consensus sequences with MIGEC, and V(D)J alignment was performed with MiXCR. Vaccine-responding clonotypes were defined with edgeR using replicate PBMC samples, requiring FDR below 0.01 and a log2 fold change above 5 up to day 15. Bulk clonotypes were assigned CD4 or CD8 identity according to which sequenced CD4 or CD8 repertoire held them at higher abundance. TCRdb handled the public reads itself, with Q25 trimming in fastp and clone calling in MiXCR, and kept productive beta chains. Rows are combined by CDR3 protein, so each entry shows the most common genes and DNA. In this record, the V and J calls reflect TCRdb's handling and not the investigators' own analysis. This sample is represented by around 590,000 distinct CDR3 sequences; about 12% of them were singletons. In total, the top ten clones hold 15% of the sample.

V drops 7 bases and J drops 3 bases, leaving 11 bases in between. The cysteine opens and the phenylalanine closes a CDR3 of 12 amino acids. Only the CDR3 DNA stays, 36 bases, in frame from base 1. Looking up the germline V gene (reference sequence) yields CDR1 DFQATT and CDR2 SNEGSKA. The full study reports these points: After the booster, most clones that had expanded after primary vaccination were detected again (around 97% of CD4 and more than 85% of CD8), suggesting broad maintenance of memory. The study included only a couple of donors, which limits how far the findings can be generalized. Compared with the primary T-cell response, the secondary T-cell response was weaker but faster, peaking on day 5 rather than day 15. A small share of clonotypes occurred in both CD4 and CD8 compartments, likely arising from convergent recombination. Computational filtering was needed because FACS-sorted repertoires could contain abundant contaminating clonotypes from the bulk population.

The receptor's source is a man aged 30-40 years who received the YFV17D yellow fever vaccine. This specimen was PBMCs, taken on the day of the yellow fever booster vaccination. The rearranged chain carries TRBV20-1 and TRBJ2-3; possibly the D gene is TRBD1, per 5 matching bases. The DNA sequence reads TGCAGTGTCAGGGTAGGGACAGATACGCAGTATTTT. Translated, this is CSVRVGTDTQYF.